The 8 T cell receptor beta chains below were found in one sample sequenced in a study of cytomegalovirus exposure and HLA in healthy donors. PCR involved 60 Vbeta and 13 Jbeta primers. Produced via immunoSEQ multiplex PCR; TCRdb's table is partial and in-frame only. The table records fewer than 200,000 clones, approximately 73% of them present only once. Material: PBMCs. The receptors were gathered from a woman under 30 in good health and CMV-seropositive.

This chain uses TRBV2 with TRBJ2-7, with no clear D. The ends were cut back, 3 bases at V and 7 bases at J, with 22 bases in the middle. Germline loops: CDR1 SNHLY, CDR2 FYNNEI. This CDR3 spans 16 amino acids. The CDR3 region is CASSDRGPLGAREQYF. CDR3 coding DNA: TGTGCCAGCAGTGATAGAGGTCCGCTAGGCGCCCGGGAGCAGTACTTC.

CDR3 in amino acids: CASSFSGGHTDTQYF. The DNA of the CDR3 is TGCGCCAGCAGCTTCAGCGGGGGGCACACAGATACGCAGTATTTT. J is TRBJ2-3 and V is TRBV5-1, with 9 bases aligning to TRBD2. Germline-derived CDR1 and CDR2 are SGHRS and YFSETQ. Germline trimming cut 2 bases from V and 2 bases from J; bases unmatched to any gene: 3. The CDR3 length is 15 residues.

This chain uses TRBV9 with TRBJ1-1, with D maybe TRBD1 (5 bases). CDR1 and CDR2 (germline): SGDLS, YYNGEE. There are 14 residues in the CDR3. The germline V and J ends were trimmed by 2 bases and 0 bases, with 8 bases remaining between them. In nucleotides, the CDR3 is TGTGCCAGCAGCGTGGGGGGAATGAACACTGAAGCTTTCTTT. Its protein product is CASSVGGMNTEAFF.

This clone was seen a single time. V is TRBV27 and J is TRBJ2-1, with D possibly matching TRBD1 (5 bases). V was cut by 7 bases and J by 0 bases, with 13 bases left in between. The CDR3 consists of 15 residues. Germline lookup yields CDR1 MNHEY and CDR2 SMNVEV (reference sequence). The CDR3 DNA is TGTGCCAGCAATCGGACACCCGGCTCCTACAATGAGCAGTTCTTC. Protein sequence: CASNRTPGSYNEQFF.

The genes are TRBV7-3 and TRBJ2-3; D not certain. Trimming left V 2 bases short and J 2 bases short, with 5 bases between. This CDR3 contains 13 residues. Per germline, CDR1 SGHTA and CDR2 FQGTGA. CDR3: CASSLLSTDTQYF. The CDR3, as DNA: TGTGCCAGCAGCTTACTTTCCACAGATACGCAGTATTTT.

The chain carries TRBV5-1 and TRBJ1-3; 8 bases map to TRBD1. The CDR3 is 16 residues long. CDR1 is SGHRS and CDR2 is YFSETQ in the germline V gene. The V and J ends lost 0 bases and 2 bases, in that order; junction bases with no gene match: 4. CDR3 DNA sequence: TGCGCCAGCAGCTTGGCCGCGACAGGGGCTGGAAACACCATATATTTT. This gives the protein CASSLAATGAGNTIYF.

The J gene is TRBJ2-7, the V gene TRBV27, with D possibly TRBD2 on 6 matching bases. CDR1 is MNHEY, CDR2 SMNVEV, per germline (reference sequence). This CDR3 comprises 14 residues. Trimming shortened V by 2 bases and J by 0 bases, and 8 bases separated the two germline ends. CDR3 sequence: CASSLGGSSYEQYF. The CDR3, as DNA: TGTGCCAGCAGTTTAGGGGGGTCCTCCTACGAGCAGTACTTC.

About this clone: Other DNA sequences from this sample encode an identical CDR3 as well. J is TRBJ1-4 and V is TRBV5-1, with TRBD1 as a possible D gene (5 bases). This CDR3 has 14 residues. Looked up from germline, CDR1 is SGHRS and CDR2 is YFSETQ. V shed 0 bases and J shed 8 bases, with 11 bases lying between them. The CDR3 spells CASSLGQGGEKLFF. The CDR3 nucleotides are TGCGCCAGCAGCTTGGGTCAGGGTGGCGAAAAACTGTTTTTT.